This T cell receptor (beta chain) was sequenced in a study of breast tumors, draining lymph nodes, adjacent tissues. MiXCR was run by TCRdb on the multiplex PCR reads, yielding one entry per CDR3 protein. The table records approximately 22,000 distinct CDR3 sequences, about 54% of them present only once. Study-wide points: Tumors had less TCR diversity than lymph nodes, more than nontumor tissue. Data fit most tumor T cells coming from lymph node, expanding in tumor.

As to this clonotype: Its specificity is not known.

Sequencing was carried out using breast tumor tissue. The clonotype was recovered from a female donor with breast cancer. Some clones in this sample may be carry-over from other donors' samples.

The chain's CDR3 is CASSVQGNYGYTF. The CDR3 DNA reads as TGTGCCAGCAGCGTACAGGGTAACTATGGCTACACCTTC. This chain connects TRBV7-9 to TRBJ1-2; perhaps TRBD1 as D (6 bases). Germline CDR1 SEHNR, CDR2 FQNEAQ (reference sequence). The CDR3 spans 13 residues. Trimming shortened V by 5 bases and J by 1 base, and 8 bases separated the two germline ends. Drawing the rest from reference TRBV7-9 and TRBJ1-2, the complete variable domain is DTGVSQNPRHKITKRGQNVTFRCDPISEHNRLYWYRQTLGQGPEFLTYFQNEAQLEKSRLLSDRFSAERPKGSFSTLEIQRTEQGDSAMYLCASSVQGNYGYTFGSGTRLTVV.